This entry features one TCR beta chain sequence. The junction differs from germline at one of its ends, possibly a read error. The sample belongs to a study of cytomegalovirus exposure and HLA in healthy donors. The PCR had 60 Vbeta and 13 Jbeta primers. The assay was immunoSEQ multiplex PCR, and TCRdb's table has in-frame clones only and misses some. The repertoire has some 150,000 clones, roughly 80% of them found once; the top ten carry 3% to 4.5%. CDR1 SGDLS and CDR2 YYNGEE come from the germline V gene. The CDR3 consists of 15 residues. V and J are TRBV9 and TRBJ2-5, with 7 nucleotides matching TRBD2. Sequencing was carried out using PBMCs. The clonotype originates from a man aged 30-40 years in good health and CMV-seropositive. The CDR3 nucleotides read TGTGCCAGCAGCGCCATAGTGGGGGAGGGAGAGACCCGGTACTTC. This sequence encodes CASSAIVGEGETRYF.